Sequencing of this TCR beta chain was carried out in a study of cytomegalovirus exposure and HLA in healthy donors. In the study overall: Earlier sequencing of some 170 million T cells yielded 120 million or so unique TCR beta sequences. Overall study results and limits: A previous analysis found most TCR beta V segments productive roughly 90% or roughly 30% of the time. According to a later analysis, most TCR beta chains associated with CMV appeared HLA-restricted.

The CDR3 is made up of 14 amino acids. V dropped 1 base and J dropped 6 bases, with 11 bases sitting between them. Germline assignment: CDR1 SGHNT and CDR2 YYREEE (reference sequence). With respect to this clone: The antigen remains unidentified.

Vbeta (60) and Jbeta (13) primers were used in the PCR. The protocol was immunoSEQ multiplex PCR, while the TCRdb copy is restricted to in-frame clones and leaves out a portion. The top ten hold over 0.5% of the sample, which has over 85,000 clones, roughly 72% seen once. The chain combines TRBV5-4 with TRBJ2-1, with D tentatively TRBD2 (5 bases). The TCR originated in a man in his thirties or forties in good health and CMV-seronegative. Sequences were obtained from PBMCs. The CDR3 DNA reads TGTGCCAGCAGCTTGTACGGGATGGGCAATGAGCAGTTCTTC. It specifies CASSLYGMGNEQFF.